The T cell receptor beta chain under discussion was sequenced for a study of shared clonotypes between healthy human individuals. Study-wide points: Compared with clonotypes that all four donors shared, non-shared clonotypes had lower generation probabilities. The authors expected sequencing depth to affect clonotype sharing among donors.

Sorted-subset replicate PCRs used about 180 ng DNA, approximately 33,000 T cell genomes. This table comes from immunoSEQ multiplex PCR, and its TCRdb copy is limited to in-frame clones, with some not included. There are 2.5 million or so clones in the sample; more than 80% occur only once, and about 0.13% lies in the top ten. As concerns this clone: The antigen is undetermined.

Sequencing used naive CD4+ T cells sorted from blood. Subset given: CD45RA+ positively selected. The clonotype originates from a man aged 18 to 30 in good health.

The CDR3 protein is CASSLALSGYTDTQYF. CDR3 sequence (DNA): TGTGCCAGCAGCTTAGCCCTCAGCGGTTACACAGATACGCAGTATTTT. The rearrangement joins TRBV11-2 to TRBJ2-3, with D possibly matching TRBD2 (5 bases). The germline V gene encodes CDR1 SGHAT and CDR2 FQNNGV. The V end lost 1 base, the J end lost 2 bases, and 13 bases lay between the germline ends. This CDR3 spans 16 amino acids.